This entry lists 30 T cell receptor beta chains sequenced from one sample in a study of blood T cell repertoires in COVID-19 (TCRdb year 2020). The library was built by means of the immunoSEQ multiplex PCR assay. The immuneACCESS repertoire file appears here via TCRdb, limited to in-frame rearrangements. These files lack a portion of the clones; in checked studies, under half of the deficit traces to unresolved V genes, and the cause of the others is not known. The sample contains some 100,000 clones, 80% of them found a single time. The biggest ten clones account for 15% to 20% of the sample. Sequencing input: peripheral blood. Source of these receptors: a human donor in a cohort sampled during active COVID-19.

The V call is TRBV2, the J call TRBJ1-5; the D gene is possibly TRBD1 (5 bases). The germline V and J ends were trimmed by 4 bases and 1 base, with 8 bases remaining between them. CDR1 and CDR2 from the germline V gene are SNHLY and FYNNEI. The CDR3 consists of 14 residues. The CDR3 here is CASSGGGSNQPQHF. The CDR3 nucleotides are TGTGCCAGCAGTGGGGGGGGGAGCAATCAGCCCCAGCATTTT.

The chain employs TRBV19 and TRBJ2-1; 12 nucleotides align to TRBD2. Germline values: CDR1 LNHDA, CDR2 SQIVND (reference sequence). This CDR3 has 19 residues. With V trimmed by 3 bases and J by 6 bases, 15 bases remained unmatched. The CDR3 DNA reads as TGTGCCAGTAGTATCGGACTAGCGGGATATCGGATTATGCGCAATGAGCAGTTCTTC. This codes for CASSIGLAGYRIMRNEQFF.

This clone was observed a few times. The chain combines TRBV5-1 with TRBJ2-3; 12 nucleotides line up with TRBD1. V was clipped by 2 bases and J by 0 bases; unmatched bases: 4. The CDR3 consists of 17 residues. Germline V CDR1 and CDR2: SGHRS, YFSETQ. As DNA, the CDR3 is TGCGCCAGCAGCTTCCGGGACAGGGGGCGCAGCACAGATACGCAGTATTTT. Its translation: CASSFRDRGRSTDTQYF. The full variable domain, in which reference TRBV5-1 and TRBJ2-3 provide the parts outside the CDR3, is KAGVTQTPRYLIKTRGQQVTLSCSPISGHRSVSWYQQTPGQGLQFLFEYFSETQRNKGNFPGRFSGRQFSNSRSEMNVSTLELGDSALYLCASSFRDRGRSTDTQYFGPGTRLTVL.

The rearrangement uses TRBV3-1 (or the pseudogene TRBV3-2) and TRBJ1-6, with D possibly being TRBD1 (6 bases). The length of the CDR3 is 13 residues. Trimming left V 4 bases short and J 7 bases short, with 8 bases between. Germline V gene lookup returns CDR1 LGHDT and CDR2 YNNKEL (reference sequence). In DNA form, the CDR3 reads TGTGCCAGCAGCCTAACAGGGAATTCACCCCTCCACTTT. Its translation: CASSLTGNSPLHF.

CDR3 loop: CANQGLARKETQYF. In nucleotides, the CDR3 is TGCGCCAACCAAGGGCTAGCGCGAAAGGAGACCCAGTACTTC. This rearrangement joins TRBV5-1 to TRBJ2-5, with D possibly matching TRBD2 (6 bases). Between the trimmed V and J ends, which lost 9 bases and 5 bases, there was a span of 20 bases. CDR1 is SGHRS and CDR2 is YFSETQ in the germline V gene. This CDR3 is built from 14 residues.

The chain recombines TRBV12-3 or TRBV12-4 with TRBJ2-5, with 7 bases aligning to TRBD2. This CDR3 spans 13 amino acids. The junction had 1 base not matched to a gene; V was cut back by 4 bases and J by 2 bases. The CDR3 spells CASSSSGQETQYF. In DNA, the CDR3 is TGTGCCAGCAGTTCTAGCGGACAAGAGACCCAGTACTTC.

This sequence joins TRBV18 and TRBJ2-3; the D gene is possibly TRBD2 (6 bases). The germline V and J ends were trimmed by 0 bases and 3 bases, with 22 bases remaining between them. The germline CDR1 and CDR2 sequences are KGHSH and LQKENI. This CDR3 contains 19 residues. CDR3 loop: CASSPPIRLDLRSTDTQYF. The CDR3 DNA reads TGTGCCAGCTCACCACCTATAAGACTAGACCTACGCAGTACAGATACGCAGTATTTT.

This chain connects TRBV6-5 to TRBJ2-1; the match to TRBD2 covers 9 bases. The CDR3 length is 13 residues. V trimming: 9 bases; J trimming: 3 bases; junction bases outside the gene matches: 3. From germline, CDR1 is MNHEY and CDR2 SVGAGI. CDR3 amino acids: CARRGGYYNEQFF. The CDR3 DNA follows: TGTGCCAGGCGGGGGGGATACTACAATGAGCAGTTCTTC.

The rearrangement links TRBV6-1 to TRBJ1-2, with a tentative D call TRBD1 (6 bases). The length of the CDR3 is 17 residues. CDR1 and CDR2 from the germline V gene are MNHNS and SASEGT. Deletions cut 5 bases from V and 0 bases from J, with 19 bases between. CDR3 amino acids: CASSKGTSKGANYGYTF. The CDR3 DNA reads as TGTGCCAGCAGTAAAGGGACTTCCAAGGGGGCTAACTATGGCTACACCTTC.

The CDR3 coding sequence is TGCAGCGGCTACCTCCTAGCGGGGAGAACAGATACGCAGTATTTT. This sequence encodes CSGYLLAGRTDTQYF. J is TRBJ2-3 and V is TRBV29-1; TRBD2 matches at 9 bases. Germline loops: CDR1 SQVTM, CDR2 ANQGSEA. The junction had 11 bases not matched to a gene; V was cut back by 7 bases and J by 3 bases. CDR3 length equals 15 residues.

This chain joins TRBV28 and TRBJ2-7, with 9 bases aligning to TRBD2. J lost 5 bases, V lost 4 bases, and 6 bases had no gene match. This CDR3 has 14 amino acids. Germline lookup yields CDR1 MDHEN and CDR2 SYDVKM. The CDR3 loop reads CASSSGLANHEQYF. CDR3 DNA: TGTGCCAGCAGTTCCGGACTAGCGAACCACGAGCAGTACTTC. The entire variable domain, with the rest obtained from reference TRBV28 and TRBJ2-7, is as follows: DVKVTQSSRYLVKRTGEKVFLECVQDMDHENMFWYRQDPGLGLRLIYFSYDVKMKEKGDIPEGYSVSREKKERFSLILESASTNQTSMYLCASSSGLANHEQYFGPGTRLTVT.

The chain is built from TRBV10-3 and TRBJ2-1; D may be TRBD2 (6 bases). V lost 4 bases, J lost 7 bases, and 14 bases lay in between. The V gene's germline CDR1 is ENHRY and CDR2 SYGVKD. This CDR3 has 14 residues. Here the CDR3 DNA reads TGTGCCATCAGTGGGGGACTTTCGCAGAATGAGCAGTTCTTC. Translation: CAISGGLSQNEQFF.

The rearrangement joins TRBV3-1 (or the pseudogene TRBV3-2) to TRBJ1-2; D gene ambiguous. With 0 bases removed from V and 5 bases from J, the gap between germline ends came to 10 bases. The CDR3 covers 14 residues. The germline gives CDR1 LGHDT, CDR2 YNNKEL (reference sequence). The chain's CDR3 is CASSQESGEYGYTF. CDR3 DNA: TGTGCCAGCAGCCAAGAATCCGGGGAATATGGCTACACCTTC.

The chain couples TRBV3-1 (or the pseudogene TRBV3-2) to TRBJ2-2, with D unresolved. This CDR3 spans 11 amino acids. V lost 4 bases to trimming and J lost 8 bases, with 5 bases between them. Looked up from germline, CDR1 is LGHDT and CDR2 is YNNKEL (reference sequence). The chain's CDR3 is CASSLAGELFF. The CDR3 region has the DNA TGTGCCAGCAGCCTAGCTGGGGAGCTGTTTTTT.

V is TRBV7-9 and J is TRBJ2-7; TRBD1 agrees at 9 bases. In germline, CDR1 is SEHNR, CDR2 FQNEAQ (reference sequence). CDR3 length: 13 amino acids. Germline trimming cut 6 bases from V and 7 bases from J; bases unmatched to any gene: 7. The CDR3 DNA follows: TGTGCCAGCAGGGCCGGGACAGGGACGGAGCAGTACTTC. Translated, it gives CASRAGTGTEQYF.

CDR3 sequence reads: CASSPSGPRDSVKLFF. The DNA of the CDR3 is TGTGCCAGCTCACCGTCGGGGCCGCGGGATTCGGTAAAACTGTTTTTT. The chain is built from TRBV18 and TRBJ1-4; perhaps TRBD1 as D (5 bases). This CDR3 contains 16 residues. Germline V gene lookup returns CDR1 KGHSH and CDR2 LQKENI. Deletions cut 3 bases from V and 10 bases from J, with 21 bases between.

This clone came up once. This sequence joins TRBV7-3 and TRBJ1-6; D is uncertain. The V gene lost 5 bases and the J gene lost 4 bases, with 3 bases spanning the gap. The CDR3 loop spans 12 amino acids. Germline assignment: CDR1 SGHTA and CDR2 FQGTGA. CDR3 residues: CASSQYNSPLHF. As DNA, the CDR3 is TGTGCCAGCAGCCAGTATAATTCACCCCTCCACTTT.

Only a few counts were recorded for this clone. This chain connects TRBV28 to TRBJ1-6; D gene ambiguous. Trimming pared 6 bases from V and 6 bases from J, leaving 18 bases between. This CDR3 region has 16 residues. Per germline, CDR1 MDHEN and CDR2 SYDVKM. The CDR3 sequence: CASSTGRGIRNSPLHF. CDR3 DNA sequence: TGTGCCAGCAGCACTGGGAGAGGAATTCGTAATTCACCCCTCCACTTT.

This clone appeared a single time. The chain has TRBV25-1 and TRBJ1-1, with 7 bases that match TRBD1. Germline V gives CDR1 MGHDK, CDR2 SYGVNS. The J segment lost 3 bases and the V segment lost 4 bases, leaving 5 bases of the junction unmatched. The length of the CDR3 is 14 residues. The CDR3 DNA reads TGTGCCAGCAGTGCGGCCAGGGGGTACACTGAAGCTTTCTTT. Its protein product is CASSAARGYTEAFF. Full variable domain (remainder filled in from reference TRBV25-1 and TRBJ1-1): EADIYQTPRYLVIGTGKKITLECSQTMGHDKMYWYQQDPGMELHLIHYSYGVNSTEKGDLSSESTVSRIRTEHFPLTLESARPSHTSQYLCASSAARGYTEAFFGQGTRLTVV.

This chain joins TRBV6-6 and TRBJ1-2; tentatively, D is TRBD1 (6 bases). Deletions cut 7 bases from V and 2 bases from J, with 17 bases between. Germline assignment: CDR1 MNHNY and CDR2 SVGAGI (reference sequence). This CDR3 contains 15 residues. CDR3 sequence reads: CASTSGAGKNYGYTF. CDR3 nucleotide sequence: TGTGCCAGCACCTCAGGGGCAGGGAAGAACTATGGCTACACCTTC.

The V and J genes are TRBV6-5 and TRBJ2-3, with 7 bases lining up with TRBD2. The CDR3 runs 15 residues. After removal of 9 bases from V and 1 base from J, the junction contained 10 bases not matched to a gene. Germline V gene lookup returns CDR1 MNHEY and CDR2 SVGAGI. The CDR3 nucleotides are TGTGCCAGTCGTATGGGCGGGAGCCGCACAGATACGCAGTATTTT. It translates to CASRMGGSRTDTQYF.

V gene TRBV28 combines with J gene TRBJ2-4; the match to TRBD2 covers 8 bases. CDR3 length: 15 amino acids. Germline CDR1 reads MDHEN; CDR2 reads SYDVKM. V was clipped by 3 bases and J by 1 base; unmatched bases: 2. The CDR3: CASSFGGEAKNIQYF. In nucleotides, the CDR3 is TGTGCCAGCAGTTTCGGGGGGGAGGCCAAAAACATTCAGTACTTC.

This chain uses TRBV19 with TRBJ1-1, with D perhaps TRBD1 (5 bases). The germline gives CDR1 LNHDA, CDR2 SQIVND (reference sequence). The CDR3 runs 14 residues. V was clipped by 5 bases and J by 3 bases, with 13 bases between them. CDR3 sequence (DNA): TGTGCCAGTAGTCTTCGGGACTCCTACACTGAAGCTTTCTTT. Translating it yields CASSLRDSYTEAFF.

The gene calls are TRBV12-3 or TRBV12-4 and TRBJ1-1, with D possibly TRBD1 on 6 matching bases. Trimming removed 5 bases from V and 5 bases from J, with 12 bases in between. This CDR3 is 13 amino acids long. The CDR3 here is CASSLQGITEAFF. The CDR3 DNA is TGTGCCAGCAGTCTACAGGGTATAACTGAAGCTTTCTTT.

In this sample, this clone turned up a few times. The rearrangement links TRBV5-1 to TRBJ2-5; 9 nucleotides agree with TRBD2. The V gene end was trimmed by 2 bases and the J gene end by 2 bases; junction bases not matched to a gene: 13. The length of the CDR3 is 18 residues. Germline assignment: CDR1 SGHRS and CDR2 YFSETQ. The CDR3 loop is CASSLAGTSRRIQETQYF. The CDR3 coding sequence is TGCGCCAGCAGCTTAGCCGGGACTAGCCGCCGAATTCAAGAGACCCAGTACTTC. Full variable domain (outside the CDR3, taken from reference TRBV5-1 and TRBJ2-5): KAGVTQTPRYLIKTRGQQVTLSCSPISGHRSVSWYQQTPGQGLQFLFEYFSETQRNKGNFPGRFSGRQFSNSRSEMNVSTLELGDSALYLCASSLAGTSRRIQETQYFGPGTRLLVL.

J is TRBJ2-3 and V is TRBV2; the D is unclear. CDR1 and CDR2 (germline): SNHLY, FYNNEI. CDR3 length equals 12 residues. Trimming left V 6 bases short and J 0 bases short, with 4 bases between. For the CDR3, the DNA is TGTGCCAGCAGCCAAAGCACAGATACGCAGTATTTT. As protein: CASSQSTDTQYF.

The J gene is TRBJ2-5, the V gene TRBV3-1 (or the pseudogene TRBV3-2); 13 nucleotides agree with TRBD2. CDR3 size: 16 residues. V gave up 6 bases and J gave up 4 bases; unmatched junction bases: 8. Germline values: CDR1 LGHDT, CDR2 YNNKEL (reference sequence). The DNA for the CDR3 is TGTGCCAGCAGTACGACTAGCGGGGGGAGGAGAGAGACCCAGTACTTC. Its translation is CASSTTSGGRRETQYF.

This sequence joins TRBV4-1 and TRBJ1-1; D not resolved. The V end lost 4 bases, the J end lost 5 bases, and 17 bases lay between the germline ends. Germline values: CDR1 MGHRA, CDR2 YSYEKL. There are 15 residues in the CDR3. CDR3 DNA: TGCGCCAGCAGCCGGGAGGACCGCCGAACTACTGAAGCTTTCTTT. This codes for CASSREDRRTTEAFF.

The chain combines TRBV2 with TRBJ2-7, with 10 nucleotides matching TRBD1. This CDR3 contains 14 residues. V shed 6 bases and J 2 bases; nucleotides not matched to a gene: 4. Germline lookup yields CDR1 SNHLY and CDR2 FYNNEI. For the CDR3, the DNA is TGTGCCAGCAGGATCGACAGGGGGCCCTACGAGCAGTACTTC. Its translation: CASRIDRGPYEQYF.

This chain uses TRBV27 with TRBJ1-5; D may be TRBD1 (5 bases). Germline V lookup: CDR1 MNHEY, CDR2 SMNVEV (reference sequence). Trimming shortened V by 2 bases and J by 1 base, and 15 bases separated the two germline ends. This CDR3 has 17 amino acids. The CDR3, as DNA: TGTGCCAGCAGTTTAAAGTCCGGGGGAGGCAGCAATCAGCCCCAGCATTTT. Encoded protein: CASSLKSGGGSNQPQHF.